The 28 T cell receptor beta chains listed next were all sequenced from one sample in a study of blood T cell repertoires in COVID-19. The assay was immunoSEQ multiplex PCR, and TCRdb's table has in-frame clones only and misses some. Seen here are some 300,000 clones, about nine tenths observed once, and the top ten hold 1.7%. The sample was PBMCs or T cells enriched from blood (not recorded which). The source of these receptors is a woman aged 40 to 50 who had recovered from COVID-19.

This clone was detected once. CDR3 amino acids: CASSADRGVYGYTF. The CDR3 region has the DNA TGTGCCAGTAGTGCGGACAGGGGGGTCTATGGCTACACCTTC. V and J are TRBV19 and TRBJ1-2; TRBD1 matches 10 bases. Per germline, CDR1 LNHDA and CDR2 SQIVND (reference sequence). The J segment lost 4 bases and the V segment lost 5 bases, leaving 4 bases of the junction unmatched. CDR3 length: 14 amino acids.

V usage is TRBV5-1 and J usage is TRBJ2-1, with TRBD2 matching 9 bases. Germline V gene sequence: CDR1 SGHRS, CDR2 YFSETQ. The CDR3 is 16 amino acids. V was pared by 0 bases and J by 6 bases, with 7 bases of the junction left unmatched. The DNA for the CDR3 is TGCGCCAGCAGCTTGGTTGCGGGGGGGATCGGCAATGAGCAGTTCTTC. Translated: CASSLVAGGIGNEQFF.

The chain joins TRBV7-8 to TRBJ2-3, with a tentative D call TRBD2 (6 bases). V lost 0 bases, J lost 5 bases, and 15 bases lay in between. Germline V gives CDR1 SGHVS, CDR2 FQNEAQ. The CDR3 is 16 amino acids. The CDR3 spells CASSLAQRLVVDTQYF. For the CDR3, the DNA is TGTGCCAGCAGCTTAGCGCAGAGACTAGTGGTAGATACGCAGTATTTT.

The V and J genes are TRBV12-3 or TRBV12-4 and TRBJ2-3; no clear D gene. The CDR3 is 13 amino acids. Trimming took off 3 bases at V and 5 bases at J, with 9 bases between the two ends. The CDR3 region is CASSFETLDTQYF. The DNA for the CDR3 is TGTGCCAGCAGTTTTGAGACATTAGATACGCAGTATTTT.

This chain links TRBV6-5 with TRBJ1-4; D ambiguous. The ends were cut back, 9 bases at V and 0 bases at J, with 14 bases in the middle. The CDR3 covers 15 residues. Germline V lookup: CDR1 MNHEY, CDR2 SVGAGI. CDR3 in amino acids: CASTFGFATNEKLFF. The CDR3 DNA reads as TGTGCCAGTACATTCGGGTTCGCAACTAATGAAAAACTGTTTTTT.

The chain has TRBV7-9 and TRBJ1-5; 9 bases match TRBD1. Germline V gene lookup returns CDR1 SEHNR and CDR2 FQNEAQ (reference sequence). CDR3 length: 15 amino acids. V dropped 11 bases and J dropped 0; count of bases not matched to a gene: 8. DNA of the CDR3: TGTGCCTCTACTCTACAGGGGGCTAGCAATCAGCCCCAGCATTTT. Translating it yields CASTLQGASNQPQHF.

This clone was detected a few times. The CDR3 region is CASSPQGYQPQHF. CDR3 in DNA: TGTGCCAGCTCTCCCCAGGGATATCAGCCCCAGCATTTT. This sequence joins TRBV18 and TRBJ1-5; tentatively, D is TRBD1 (5 bases). Trimming removed 6 bases from V and 5 bases from J, with 11 bases in between. Germline CDR1 and CDR2: KGHSH and LQKENI. The CDR3 extends over 13 amino acids.

CDR3 in DNA: TGTGCCACCAGCGTAGGAGGGCCAGCCTATGGCTACACCTTC. Its protein is CATSVGGPAYGYTF. The chain employs TRBV15 and TRBJ1-2; D is ambiguous. Germline V gene lookup returns CDR1 LNHNV and CDR2 YYDKDF (reference sequence). The CDR3 loop spans 14 amino acids. The V end was cut by 5 bases, the J end by 4 bases, with 14 bases between.

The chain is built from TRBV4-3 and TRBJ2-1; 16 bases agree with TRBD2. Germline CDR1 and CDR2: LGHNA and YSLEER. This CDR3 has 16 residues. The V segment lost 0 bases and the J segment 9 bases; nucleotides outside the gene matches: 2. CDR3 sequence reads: CASSQEGLAGGGEQFF. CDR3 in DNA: TGCGCCAGCAGCCAAGAGGGACTAGCGGGAGGGGGTGAGCAGTTCTTC.

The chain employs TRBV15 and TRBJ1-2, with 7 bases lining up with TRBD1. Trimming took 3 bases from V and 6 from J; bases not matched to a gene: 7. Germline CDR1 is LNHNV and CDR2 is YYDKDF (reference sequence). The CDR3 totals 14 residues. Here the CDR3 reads CATSRERQGHGYTF. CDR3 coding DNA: TGTGCCACCAGCAGGGAGAGACAGGGCCATGGCTACACCTTC.

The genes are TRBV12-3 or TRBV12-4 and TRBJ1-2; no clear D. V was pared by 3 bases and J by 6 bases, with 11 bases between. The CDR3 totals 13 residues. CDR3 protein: CASSLVLADGYTF. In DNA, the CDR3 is TGTGCCAGCAGTTTGGTACTTGCGGATGGCTACACCTTC.

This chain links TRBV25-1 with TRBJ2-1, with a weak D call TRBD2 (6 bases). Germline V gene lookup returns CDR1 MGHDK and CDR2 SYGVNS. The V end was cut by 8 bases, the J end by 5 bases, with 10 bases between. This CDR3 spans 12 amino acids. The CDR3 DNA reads TGTGCCAGCGGACTAACGCACAATGAGCAGTTCTTC. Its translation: CASGLTHNEQFF.

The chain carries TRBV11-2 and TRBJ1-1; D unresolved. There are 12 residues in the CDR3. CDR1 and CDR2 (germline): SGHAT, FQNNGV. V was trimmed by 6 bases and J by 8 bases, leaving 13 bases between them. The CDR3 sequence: CASRPISGEAFF. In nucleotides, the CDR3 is TGTGCCAGCAGGCCCATATCGGGAGAAGCTTTCTTT.

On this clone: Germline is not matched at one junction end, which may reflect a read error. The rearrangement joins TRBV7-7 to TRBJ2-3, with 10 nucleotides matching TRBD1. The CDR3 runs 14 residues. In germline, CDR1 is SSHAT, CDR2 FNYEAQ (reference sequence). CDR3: CASSRTGGRDTQYF. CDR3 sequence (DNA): TGTGCTAGCAGCCGGACAGGGGGAAGAGATACGCAGTATTTT.

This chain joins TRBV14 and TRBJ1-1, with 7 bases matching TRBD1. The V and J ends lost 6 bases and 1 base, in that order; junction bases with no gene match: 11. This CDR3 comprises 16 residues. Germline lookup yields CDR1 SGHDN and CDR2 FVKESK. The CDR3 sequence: CASSQGDSLRNTEAFF. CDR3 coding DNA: TGTGCCAGCAGTCAGGGGGACAGTCTAAGGAACACTGAAGCTTTCTTT.

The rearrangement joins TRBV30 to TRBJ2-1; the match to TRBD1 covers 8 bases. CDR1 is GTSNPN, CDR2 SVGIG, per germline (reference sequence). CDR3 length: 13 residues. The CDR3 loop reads CAIVAGGGDEQFF. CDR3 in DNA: TGTGCTATAGTGGCAGGGGGCGGGGATGAGCAGTTCTTC. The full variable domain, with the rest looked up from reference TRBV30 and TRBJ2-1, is SQTIHQWPATLVQPVGSPLSLECTVEGTSNPNLYWYRQAAGRGLQLLFYSVGIGQISSEVPQNLSASRPQDRQFILSSKKLLLSDSGFYLCAIVAGGGDEQFFGPGTRLTVL.

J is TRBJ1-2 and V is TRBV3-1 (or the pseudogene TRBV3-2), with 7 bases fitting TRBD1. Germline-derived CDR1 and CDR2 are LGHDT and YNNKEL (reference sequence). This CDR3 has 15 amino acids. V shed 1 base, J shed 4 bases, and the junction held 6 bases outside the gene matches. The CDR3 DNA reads TGTGCCAGCAGCCAAGGAACAGGGGCCGGCTATGGCTACACCTTC. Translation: CASSQGTGAGYGYTF.

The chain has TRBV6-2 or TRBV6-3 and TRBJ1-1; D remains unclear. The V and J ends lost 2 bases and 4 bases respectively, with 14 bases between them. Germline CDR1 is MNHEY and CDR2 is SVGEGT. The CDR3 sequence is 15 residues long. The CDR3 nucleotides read TGTGCCAGCAGTTACCCAGTGAGCGGATCCACTGAAGCTTTCTTT. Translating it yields CASSYPVSGSTEAFF.

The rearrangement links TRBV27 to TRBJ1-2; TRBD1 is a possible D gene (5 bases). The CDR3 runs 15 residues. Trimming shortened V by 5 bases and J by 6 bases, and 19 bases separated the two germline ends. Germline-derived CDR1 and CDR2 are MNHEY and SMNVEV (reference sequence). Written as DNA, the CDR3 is TGTGCCAGCAGTCCCCGAGACGGGGGGGTACATGGCTACACCTTC. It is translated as CASSPRDGGVHGYTF.

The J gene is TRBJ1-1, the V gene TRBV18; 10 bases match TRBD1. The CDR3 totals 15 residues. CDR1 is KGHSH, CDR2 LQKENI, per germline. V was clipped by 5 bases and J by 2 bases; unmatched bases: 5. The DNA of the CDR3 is TGTGCCAGCTCAGCTGGACAGGGGGGAAACACTGAAGCTTTCTTT. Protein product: CASSAGQGGNTEAFF.

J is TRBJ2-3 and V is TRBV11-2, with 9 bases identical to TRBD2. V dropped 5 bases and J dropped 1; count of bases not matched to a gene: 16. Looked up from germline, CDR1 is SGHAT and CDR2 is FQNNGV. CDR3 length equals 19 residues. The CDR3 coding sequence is TGTGCCAGCAGCACCCATGGGCGGGGGGGCGCGGTAGGCACAGATACGCAGTATTTT. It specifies CASSTHGRGGAVGTDTQYF.

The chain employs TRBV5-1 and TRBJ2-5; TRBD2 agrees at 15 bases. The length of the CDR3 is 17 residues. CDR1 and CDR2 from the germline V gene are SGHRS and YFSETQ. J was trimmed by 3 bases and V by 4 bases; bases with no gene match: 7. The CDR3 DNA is TGCGCCAGCAGCCCCGGACTAGCGGGGGGGAGGGAAGAGACCCAGTACTTC. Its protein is CASSPGLAGGREETQYF.

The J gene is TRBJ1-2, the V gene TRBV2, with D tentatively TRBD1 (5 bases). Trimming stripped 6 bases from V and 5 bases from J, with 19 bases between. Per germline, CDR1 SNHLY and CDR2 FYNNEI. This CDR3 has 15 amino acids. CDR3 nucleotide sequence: TGTGCCAGCAGGAAACAGGAAGGGCTCTTTTATGGCTACACCTTC. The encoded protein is CASRKQEGLFYGYTF. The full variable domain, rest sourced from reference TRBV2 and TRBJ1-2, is EPEVTQTPSHQVTQMGQEVILRCVPISNHLYFYWYRQILGQKVEFLVSFYNNEISEKSEIFDDQFSVERPDGSNFTLKIRSTKLEDSAMYFCASRKQEGLFYGYTFGSGTRLTVV.

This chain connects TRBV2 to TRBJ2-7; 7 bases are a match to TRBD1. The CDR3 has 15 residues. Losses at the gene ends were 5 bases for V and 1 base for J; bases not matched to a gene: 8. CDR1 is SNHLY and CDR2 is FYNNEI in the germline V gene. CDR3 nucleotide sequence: TGTGCCAGCAGTCTAACAGGGGATGGGTCCTACGAGCAGTACTTC. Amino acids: CASSLTGDGSYEQYF.

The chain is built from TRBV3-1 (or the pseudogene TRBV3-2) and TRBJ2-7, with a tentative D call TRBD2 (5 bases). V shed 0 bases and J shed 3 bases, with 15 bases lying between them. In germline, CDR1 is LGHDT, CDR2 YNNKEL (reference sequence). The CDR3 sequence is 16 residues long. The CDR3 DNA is TGTGCCAGCAGCCAAGAGCCCGGGGTCAGGCGCTACGAGCAGTACTTC. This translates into CASSQEPGVRRYEQYF.

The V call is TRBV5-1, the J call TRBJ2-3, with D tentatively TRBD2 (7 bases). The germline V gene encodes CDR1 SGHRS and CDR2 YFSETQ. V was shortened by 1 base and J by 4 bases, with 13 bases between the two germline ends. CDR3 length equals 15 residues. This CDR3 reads CASSLKGGRADTQYF. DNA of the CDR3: TGCGCCAGCAGCTTGAAGGGGGGGCGCGCAGATACGCAGTATTTT.

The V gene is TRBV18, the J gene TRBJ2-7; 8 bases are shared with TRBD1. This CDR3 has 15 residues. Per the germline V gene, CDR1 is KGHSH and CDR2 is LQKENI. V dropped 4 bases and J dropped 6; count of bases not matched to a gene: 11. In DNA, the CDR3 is TGTGCCAGCTCACAACAGGTGGGACAGGCTTCCGAGCAGTACTTC. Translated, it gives CASSQQVGQASEQYF.

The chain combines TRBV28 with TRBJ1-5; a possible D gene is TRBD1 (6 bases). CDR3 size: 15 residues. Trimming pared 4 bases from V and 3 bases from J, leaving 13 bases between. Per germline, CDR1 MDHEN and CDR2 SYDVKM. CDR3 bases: TGTGCCAGCAGTTCACAGGGAATCCCCAATCAGCCCCAGCATTTT. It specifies CASSSQGIPNQPQHF.